This TCR beta chain was sequenced for a study of blood T cell repertoires in COVID-19. Libraries were prepared by immunoSEQ multiplex PCR; TCRdb keeps only in-frame clonotypes and omits some of them. The table records under 300,000 clones, about nine tenths of them present only once. This clone was detected only a few times. The germline gives CDR1 ENHRY, CDR2 SYGVKD. V lost 6 bases and J lost 1, with 6 bases in between. This CDR3 has 12 amino acids. The clonotype originates from a woman aged 40-49 years with acute COVID-19. The J gene is TRBJ1-1, the V gene TRBV10-3, with TRBD1 as a possible D gene (6 bases). Material: PBMCs or T cells enriched from blood (not recorded which). CDR3 residues: CAIRGQNTEAFF. CDR3 sequence (DNA): TGTGCCATCAGGGGACAGAACACTGAAGCTTTCTTT.